This T cell receptor (beta chain) was captured in a study of beta chain features in type 1 diabetes. Findings of the study overall: The study notes PCR might favor shorter templates equally in patients and controls. All four CD4+ subsets of Type 1 diabetes patients contained TCRB CDR3s that were moderately but significantly shorter.

Reverse transcribing all isolated RNA meant expressed TCRB transcripts were sequenced. Assay used: immunoSEQ multiplex PCR; TCRdb lists only in-frame clones, some missing. This sample has just under 150,000 clones, with about 13% found just once. One heparinised blood draw, averaging approximately 120 mL, came from each donor. Naive, central memory, regulatory and stem cell-like memory cells within the CD4+ compartment were sorted using CD45RO/CCR7/CD25/CD127/CD95/CD27. This clone was detected only a few times. The antigen is undetermined. The CDR3 consists of 13 residues. Germline V gene lookup returns CDR1 SGDLS and CDR2 YYNGEE. V was cut by 3 bases and J by 4 bases, with 10 bases left in between.

The sample taken for sequencing was central memory CD4+ T cells from blood. This sequence joins TRBV9 and TRBJ1-2; TRBD1 might be the D (5 bases). This TCR was recovered from a man between 18 and 29 years old with type 1 diabetes. CDR3: CASSGGVGYGYTF. CDR3 nucleotides: TGTGCCAGCAGCGGAGGGGTCGGCTATGGCTACACCTTC.